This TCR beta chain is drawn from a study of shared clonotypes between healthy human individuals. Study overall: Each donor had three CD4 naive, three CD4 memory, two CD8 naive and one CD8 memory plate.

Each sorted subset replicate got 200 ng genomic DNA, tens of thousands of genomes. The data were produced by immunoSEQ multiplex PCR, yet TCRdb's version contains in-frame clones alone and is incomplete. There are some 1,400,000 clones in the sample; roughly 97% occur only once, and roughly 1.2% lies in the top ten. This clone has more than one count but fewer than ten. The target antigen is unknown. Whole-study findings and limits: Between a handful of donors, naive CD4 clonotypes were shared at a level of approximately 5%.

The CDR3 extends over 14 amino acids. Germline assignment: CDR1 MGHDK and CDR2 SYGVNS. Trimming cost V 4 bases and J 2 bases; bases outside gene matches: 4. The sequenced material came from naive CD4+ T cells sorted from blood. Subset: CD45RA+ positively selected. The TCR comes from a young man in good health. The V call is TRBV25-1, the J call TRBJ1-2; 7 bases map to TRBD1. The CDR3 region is CASSVTGTNYGYTF. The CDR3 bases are TGTGCCAGCAGTGTGACAGGGACCAACTATGGCTACACCTTC.